What follows is one T cell receptor (beta chain) and its context. The antigen is unknown. V shed 2 bases and J 4 bases; nucleotides not matched to a gene: 4. The length of the CDR3 is 16 residues. The data were obtained in a study of post-analysis software for immune sequencing data. Findings and limits, study-wide: Roughly five TRBV segments were more frequent in patients than controls; TRBV5-6, TRBV5-1 and TRBV20-1 belonged to this group.

The TCR beta cDNA libraries carried unique molecular identifiers. TCRdb reanalysed the PCR reads using MiXCR and keeps one entry per CDR3 protein. Of around 710,000 distinct CDR3 sequences listed, about 43% are singletons. The chain links TRBV12-3 or TRBV12-4 to TRBJ1-5, with 11 bases matching TRBD1. The TCR originated in a girl under 18 with multiple sclerosis. The sample taken for sequencing was blood. CDR3 sequence reads: CASSLMDRGPNQPQHF. The CDR3, as DNA: TGTGCCAGCAGTTTAATGGACAGGGGGCCAAATCAGCCCCAGCATTTT.